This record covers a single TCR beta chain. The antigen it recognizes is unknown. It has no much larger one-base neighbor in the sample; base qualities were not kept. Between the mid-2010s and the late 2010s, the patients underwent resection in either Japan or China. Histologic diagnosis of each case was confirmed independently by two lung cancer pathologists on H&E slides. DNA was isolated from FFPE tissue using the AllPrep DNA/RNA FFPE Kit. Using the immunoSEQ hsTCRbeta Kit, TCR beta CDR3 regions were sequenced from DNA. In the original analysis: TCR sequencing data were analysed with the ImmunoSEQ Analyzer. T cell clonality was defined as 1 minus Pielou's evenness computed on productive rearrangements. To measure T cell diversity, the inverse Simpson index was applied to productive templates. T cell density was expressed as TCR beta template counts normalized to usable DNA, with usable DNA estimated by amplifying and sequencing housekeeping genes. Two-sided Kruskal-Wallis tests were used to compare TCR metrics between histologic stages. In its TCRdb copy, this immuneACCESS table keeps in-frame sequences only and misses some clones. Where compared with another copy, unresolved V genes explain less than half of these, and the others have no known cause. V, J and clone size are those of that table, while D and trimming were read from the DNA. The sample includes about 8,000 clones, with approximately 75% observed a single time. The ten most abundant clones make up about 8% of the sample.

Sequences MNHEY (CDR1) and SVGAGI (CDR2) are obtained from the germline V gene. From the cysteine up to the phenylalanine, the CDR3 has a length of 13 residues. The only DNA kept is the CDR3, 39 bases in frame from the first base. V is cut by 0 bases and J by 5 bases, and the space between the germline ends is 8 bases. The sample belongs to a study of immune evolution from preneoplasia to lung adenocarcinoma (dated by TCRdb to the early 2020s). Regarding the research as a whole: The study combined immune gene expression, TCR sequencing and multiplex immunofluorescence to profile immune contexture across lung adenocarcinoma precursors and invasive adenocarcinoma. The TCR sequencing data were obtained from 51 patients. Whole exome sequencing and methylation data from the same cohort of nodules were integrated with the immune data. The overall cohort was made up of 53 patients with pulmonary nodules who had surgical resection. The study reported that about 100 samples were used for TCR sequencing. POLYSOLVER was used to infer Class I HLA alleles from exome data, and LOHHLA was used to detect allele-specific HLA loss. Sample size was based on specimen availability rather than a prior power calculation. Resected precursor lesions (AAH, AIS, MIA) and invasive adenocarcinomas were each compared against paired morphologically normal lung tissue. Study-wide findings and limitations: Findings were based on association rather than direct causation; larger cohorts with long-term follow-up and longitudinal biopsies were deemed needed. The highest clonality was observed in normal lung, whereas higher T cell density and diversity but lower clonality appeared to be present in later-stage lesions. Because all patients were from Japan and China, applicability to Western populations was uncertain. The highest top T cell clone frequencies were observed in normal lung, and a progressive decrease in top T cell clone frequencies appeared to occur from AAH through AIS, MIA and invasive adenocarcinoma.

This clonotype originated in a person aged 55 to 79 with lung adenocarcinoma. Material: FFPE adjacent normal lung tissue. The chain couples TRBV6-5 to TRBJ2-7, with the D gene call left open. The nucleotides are TGTGCCAGCAGTTACTCGAGAGGTCACGAGCAGTACTTC. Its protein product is CASSYSRGHEQYF.